This T cell receptor beta chain was retrieved from a study of blood T cell repertoires in COVID-19. Sequenced by immunoSEQ multiplex PCR; TCRdb stores in-frame clones only, minus some. The repertoire includes about 200,000 clones, about 86% of them detected once, and less than 9.5% sits in the top ten. V was clipped by 4 bases and J by 12 bases; unmatched bases: 5. Germline V gene lookup returns CDR1 SGHTA and CDR2 FQGNSA. The CDR3 runs to 12 residues. Source material: PBMCs or T cells enriched from blood (not recorded which). The chain is built from TRBV7-2 and TRBJ2-1, with 8 positions matching TRBD1. The receptor's source is a man in his forties who had recovered from COVID-19. As DNA, the CDR3 is TGTGCCAGCAGCTCAGGGGGCTGGGCGCAGTTCTTC. Residues: CASSSGGWAQFF.